The rows below give T cell receptor beta chains drawn from one sample of a study of CD8 T cells in ankylosing spondylitis. TCRdb processed the 5' RACE reads anew with MiXCR; each CDR3 protein has one entry. In the table there are roughly 370,000 distinct CDR3 sequences, about 22% of which are singletons. The sequencing sample was made of blood, either unsorted or a sorted T cell fraction (not recorded which). These receptors came from a male donor with ankylosing spondylitis. Each CDR3 is given with its conserved first and last residue. D genes are given only for firm matches. Only some rows state a clone size, as once, few, many or a class for expanded clones.

CDR3nt	CDR3aa	j_gene	d_gene	v_gene	abundance
TGCGCCAGCAGCTTGGGGCAGGGCCCCAATTCACCCCTCCACTTT	CASSLGQGPNSPLHF	TRBJ1-6	-	TRBV5-1	-
TGCGCCAGCGGCATGTCCGCGGTCAGGCTTTATGGCTACACCTTC	CASGMSAVRLYGYTF	TRBJ1-2	-	TRBV4-1	few
TGCGCCAGCAGCCAAAATGGGTACGAGCAGTACTTC	CASSQNGYEQYF	TRBJ2-7	-	TRBV5-1	many
TGCAGCTACCAGGACAGGGCTGGCTACGAGCAGTACTTC	CSYQDRAGYEQYF	TRBJ2-7	TRBD1	TRBV29-1	few
TGCAGTGCTAGAGATGGAATCGGGGCCGACGGTCTGCAGTACTTC	CSARDGIGADGLQYF	TRBJ2-7	-	TRBV20-1	few
TGTGCCAGCAGCACCCAAGGAACCTATAATTCACCCCTCCACTTT	CASSTQGTYNSPLHF	TRBJ1-6	-	TRBV3-1	-
TGTGCCAGCAGCGTAGATGGAGGACTTGTCTACGAGCAGTACTTC	CASSVDGGLVYEQYF	TRBJ2-7	-	TRBV9	-
TGTGCCAGCAGTTTATCACTTGGTGGTCTCGAGATTGAGCAGTTCTTC	CASSLSLGGLEIEQFF	TRBJ2-1	-	TRBV12-3/TRBV12-4	few
TGTGCCAGCAGCCCCAACGGTCCGGGAGAATGGTATTTT	CASSPNGPGEWYF	TRBJ2-3	-	TRBV7-2	few
TGCAGCGTTCAAGTAAGGCGTTTGAGGGGTAATTCACCCCTCCACTTT	CSVQVRRLRGNSPLHF	TRBJ1-6	-	TRBV29-1	-
TGCGCCAGCAGCCAAGATCTGGGGACAGGATCCATATATTTT	CASSQDLGTGSIYF	TRBJ1-3	TRBD1	TRBV4-1	-
TGTGCCAGCAGTTTCGGGCTAGCGGGAGACTACGAGCAGTACTTC	CASSFGLAGDYEQYF	TRBJ2-7	TRBD2	TRBV12-3/TRBV12-4	many
TGCAGTGCTAGGAGTAGCGAACCACCCCCAGATACGCAGTATTTT	CSARSSEPPPDTQYF	TRBJ2-3	-	TRBV20-1	few
TGTGCCAGCTCACCAAGTGGCAGGCCGAACACTGAAGCTTTCTTT	CASSPSGRPNTEAFF	TRBJ1-1	-	TRBV18	few
TGTGCCAGCAGTTACAATGTAGCGGGAGCACCCTACGAGCAGTACTTC	CASSYNVAGAPYEQYF	TRBJ2-7	TRBD2	TRBV6-2/TRBV6-3	few
TGTGCCAGCTCGACGGGACAACAGAACACTGAAGCTTTCTTT	CASSTGQQNTEAFF	TRBJ1-1	-	TRBV18	few
TGCGCCAGCAGCTTGGCCCCCGGACGGACCTCCTACAATGAGCAGTTCTTC	CASSLAPGRTSYNEQFF	TRBJ2-1	-	TRBV5-1	-
TGTGCCAGCAGTGAGGGGAGGGCGTCCTACAATGAGCAGTTCTTC	CASSEGRASYNEQFF	TRBJ2-1	TRBD2	TRBV2	few
TGTGCCAGCAGCCCAGGTCCGGTCGAAGCCTACGAGCAGTACTTC	CASSPGPVEAYEQYF	TRBJ2-7	-	TRBV7-3	once
TGTGCCAGCAGCGTAGGGGCGCGTTTCGCCTACGAGCAGTACTTC	CASSVGARFAYEQYF	TRBJ2-7	-	TRBV9	-
TGTGCCAGCAGTGAATTCAATGGAGACAGGGTCTATGGCTACACCTTC	CASSEFNGDRVYGYTF	TRBJ1-2	TRBD1	TRBV25-1	-
TGTGCCAGCAGCCAAGCGGCCTTCACTAGCGGTGAGCAGTTCTTC	CASSQAAFTSGEQFF	TRBJ2-1	TRBD2	TRBV14	-
TGTGCCAGCAGCCAAGTTAGCGGGAGGTTCAATGAGCAGTTCTTC	CASSQVSGRFNEQFF	TRBJ2-1	TRBD2	TRBV3-1	few
TGTGCCAGCAGCCCCGGAATGTGGCTAATCTCTGGGGCCAACGTCCTGACTTTC	CASSPGMWLISGANVLTF	TRBJ2-6	-	TRBV7-3	-
TGTGCCAGCAGTGAGGTAGGGGCAGTCCAAGAGACCCAGTACTTC	CASSEVGAVQETQYF	TRBJ2-5	-	TRBV25-1	-
TGTGCCAGCAGTCTACTAGCGGGAGTAGAGACCCAGTACTTC	CASSLLAGVETQYF	TRBJ2-5	TRBD2	TRBV28	few
TGTGCCAGCAGTCCCGGACAGGGGGCGGCAAGGGATGAAAAACTGTTTTTT	CASSPGQGAARDEKLFF	TRBJ1-4	TRBD1	TRBV27	many
TGTGCCAGCAGCCAGCGTTCCGGGACTAGCGGTCTCGGGGAGCTGTTTTTT	CASSQRSGTSGLGELFF	TRBJ2-2	TRBD2	TRBV4-2	-
TGTGCCAGCAGCCAAATGGCCGAAGCTTTCTTT	CASSQMAEAFF	TRBJ1-1	-	TRBV3-1	-
TGTGCCAGCAGTGAGTTCGACAATTCAGACATTCAGTACTTC	CASSEFDNSDIQYF	TRBJ2-4	-	TRBV2	few
TGTGCCAGCAGTTTGGCTAGCGGGAGCTCCTACGAGCAGTACTTC	CASSLASGSSYEQYF	TRBJ2-7	TRBD2	TRBV12-3/TRBV12-4	many
TGTGCCATCAGTGAGCGGGACGACACAGATACGCAGTATTTT	CAISERDDTDTQYF	TRBJ2-3	-	TRBV10-3	few
TGTGCCAGCTCAATGGTGCCGTCGGGGCAGCCCCAGCATTTT	CASSMVPSGQPQHF	TRBJ1-5	-	TRBV18	-
TGTGCCAGCAGCGTTTACAGGGGTCAGGATGCCTACGAGCAGTACTTC	CASSVYRGQDAYEQYF	TRBJ2-7	TRBD1	TRBV7-9	-
TGTGCCAGCAGTGACGGTGCTTCCCTCTACGAGCAGTACTTC	CASSDGASLYEQYF	TRBJ2-7	-	TRBV27	few
TGCAGCACCGGGGGAACTCAAGAGACCCAGTACTTC	CSTGGTQETQYF	TRBJ2-5	-	TRBV29-1	few
TGTGCCAGCAGCTTAGTGGAAGGTCCCCTCCACTTT	CASSLVEGPLHF	TRBJ1-6	-	TRBV11-3	few
TGTGCCAGCAGCTTATATGTGGCCGACTCCTACAATGAGCAGTTCTTC	CASSLYVADSYNEQFF	TRBJ2-1	-	TRBV7-3	-
TGTGCCAGCAGCTACCCACGGCGGGAGGACATCACCGGGGAGCTGTTTTTT	CASSYPRREDITGELFF	TRBJ2-2	TRBD2	TRBV7-8	-
TGTGCCAGCAGCTTATCTCCCTTGTACGAGCAGTACTTC	CASSLSPLYEQYF	TRBJ2-7	-	TRBV7-3	few
TGTGCCAGCAGCTTAACCTATATGGCTGAAGCTTTCTTT	CASSLTYMAEAFF	TRBJ1-1	-	TRBV7-3	-
TGCGCCAGCAGCTACGGGACTAGCAACTACAATGAGCAGTTCTTC	CASSYGTSNYNEQFF	TRBJ2-1	TRBD2	TRBV5-1	few
TGTGCCTGGAGTCGGGGAGTAGTCGAGGAGACCCAGTACTTC	CAWSRGVVEETQYF	TRBJ2-5	-	TRBV30	-
TGTGCCAGCAGTGCGGACAGGAGCAATCAGCCCCAGCATTTT	CASSADRSNQPQHF	TRBJ1-5	TRBD1	TRBV2	-
TGTGCCAGCAGTTTAATGACTAGCAGCATTCAGTACTTC	CASSLMTSSIQYF	TRBJ2-4	TRBD2	TRBV12-3/TRBV12-4	few
TGTGCCAGCAGGACGGACAGGGGGCGGATTCAAAAACTGTTTTTT	CASRTDRGRIQKLFF	TRBJ1-4	TRBD1	TRBV12-3/TRBV12-4	few
TGCAGCGTTGAATTCCGACTAGCGGATTACAATGAGCAGTTCTTC	CSVEFRLADYNEQFF	TRBJ2-1	TRBD2	TRBV29-1	few
TGTGCCAGCAGCGCGGGACTAGCGGGAGAGCAGTACTTC	CASSAGLAGEQYF	TRBJ2-7	TRBD2	TRBV7-6	-
TGTGCCAGCAGTGGGACCCTGGACAGAACCACCGGGGAGCTGTTTTTT	CASSGTLDRTTGELFF	TRBJ2-2	-	TRBV6-1	-
TGTGCCAGCGAAGCAGGGTCATCGGATGGCTACACCTTC	CASEAGSSDGYTF	TRBJ1-2	-	TRBV18	-
TGTGCCAGCAGCGTTACTAGCGGAAAAGAGACCCAGTACTTC	CASSVTSGKETQYF	TRBJ2-5	TRBD2	TRBV9	few
TGTGCCAGCACCACTTTTGGGCAGGTCGGCGGCTACACCTTC	CASTTFGQVGGYTF	TRBJ1-2	-	TRBV6-1	few
TGCGCCAGCAGCTTGGATTTAGACCCAGCCGATGAGCAGTTCTTC	CASSLDLDPADEQFF	TRBJ2-1	-	TRBV5-1	-
TGTGCCAGCAGCTTAGCAGGACAGGATGAGCAGTTCTTC	CASSLAGQDEQFF	TRBJ2-1	TRBD1	TRBV11-2	few
TGTGCCAGTAGCCCCGCGCAGGGGTTACTCAATCAGCCCCAGCATTTT	CASSPAQGLLNQPQHF	TRBJ1-5	-	TRBV19	once
TGCGCCAGCAGGAGGATCACAGGGAACGAGCAGTACTTC	CASRRITGNEQYF	TRBJ2-7	-	TRBV5-1	many